Listed below are T cell receptor beta chains from one sample, sequenced in a study of cytomegalovirus exposure and HLA in healthy donors. The repertoire was sequenced with immunoSEQ multiplex PCR; TCRdb's copy has only in-frame clones and lacks some. The table records under 200,000 clones, approximately 80% of them present only once. Material for sequencing was PBMCs. Receptor source: a male donor in good health and CMV-seropositive. Both conserved end residues are part of each CDR3. D genes are given only for firm matches. The size entry is marked missing in some rows and otherwise reads once, few, many or a size class.

TRBV29-1	TRBD2	NA	TRBJ2-3	CSDGGLANF	TGCAGCGACGGAGGACTAGCAAACTTT
TRBV7-9	NA	NA	TRBJ2-7	CASSLGASAYEQYF	TGTGCCAGCAGCCTTGGTGCTAGCGCCTACGAGCAGTACTTC
TRBV5-5	NA	NA	TRBJ1-1	CASSLLQGNTEAFF	TGTGCCAGCAGCTTGTTGCAGGGGAACACTGAAGCTTTCTTT
TRBV6-5	NA	NA	TRBJ1-2	CASRTLGRIYGYTF	TGTGCCAGCAGGACCCTGGGGAGGATCTATGGCTACACCTTC
TRBV6-6	NA	NA	TRBJ2-7	CAHGRGNYEQYF	TGTGCCCACGGCAGGGGTAACTACGAGCAGTACTTC
TRBV6-1	TRBD2	few	TRBJ2-5	CASSGGSGGAKTQYF	TGTGCCAGCAGTGGGGGAAGCGGGGGGGCAAAGACCCAGTACTTC
TRBV9	TRBD1	NA	TRBJ1-1	CASSLRQGQNTEAFF	TGTGCCAGCAGCTTACGACAGGGCCAAAACACTGAAGCTTTCTTT
TRBV6-1	TRBD1	NA	TRBJ1-5	CASRGQGATGQPQHF	TGTGCCAGCAGGGGACAGGGGGCGACGGGACAGCCCCAGCATTTT
TRBV7-6	TRBD1	NA	TRBJ1-1	CASSFTGGGRTEAFF	TGTGCCAGCAGCTTCACAGGGGGCGGACGGACTGAAGCTTTCTTT
TRBV5-1	TRBD1	NA	TRBJ2-7	CASSRKEVTGGFEQYF	TGCGCCAGCAGCCGAAAAGAGGTGACAGGGGGCTTCGAGCAGTACTTC
TRBV18	NA	NA	TRBJ2-7	CASSPDREQYF	TGTGCCAGCTCACCGGACAGAGAGCAGTACTTC
TRBV28	TRBD1	NA	TRBJ1-3	CASVGDRGPSGNTIYF	TGTGCCAGCGTGGGAGACAGGGGGCCGTCTGGAAACACCATATATTTT
TRBV19	NA	once	TRBJ1-5	CASSVYGGQGNQPQHF	TGTGCCAGTAGTGTCTATGGGGGCCAAGGCAATCAGCCCCAGCATTTT
TRBV7-2	NA	NA	TRBJ2-4	CASSLPLAKNSQYF	TGTGCCAGCAGCTTACCACTAGCCAAAAACAGTCAGTACTTC
TRBV10-1	TRBD1	NA	TRBJ1-6	CASSESTGENSPLHF	TGCGCCAGCAGTGAGTCAACAGGGGAGAATTCACCCCTCCACTTT
TRBV5-1	NA	NA	TRBJ1-1	CASSLAGHTEAFF	TGCGCCAGCAGCTTGGCTGGGCACACTGAAGCTTTCTTT